This paragraph reports one TCR beta chain. Its target is not known. The sample originates from a study of a mutant IDH1 vaccine in newly diagnosed glioma. Study at large: Vaccination began 4-6 weeks post radiotherapy alone, or with temozolomide cycles. Sex distribution of treated patients was around 62% male and about 40% female; mean age was around 42 years. Most patients had received both radiotherapy and temozolomide, the prior options being radiotherapy, temozolomide, or both. Points from the study as a whole: Vaccine-induced responses were seen in approximately 93% of patients, spanning several MHC alleles.

The protocol was immunoSEQ multiplex PCR, while the TCRdb copy is restricted to in-frame clones and leaves out a portion. Found here are about 35,000 clones, about four fifths of them singletons; the top ten hold about 14%. The time point is: week 11, during vaccination. The investigators gave 300 ug of mutant IDH1 20-mer peptide in each vaccine dose, together with topical imiquimod. With 6 bases removed from V and 3 bases from J, the gap between germline ends came to 12 bases. The CDR3 length is 13 residues. Germline-derived CDR1 and CDR2 are MDHEN and SYDVKM. Here the sequenced sample was peripheral blood mononuclear cells (PBMCs), taken from a glioma patient whose treatment included an IDH1 peptide vaccine. The genes are TRBV28 and TRBJ2-7, with a tentative D call TRBD1 (5 bases). The receptor was isolated from a woman between 25 and 40 years old with glioma. Some clones in this sample may be carry-over from other donors' samples. The CDR3 DNA reads as TGTGCCAGCAGGACAGAAAATAACTACGAGCAGTACTTC. Protein: CASRTENNYEQYF.